This paragraph reports one T cell receptor (beta chain). The antigen remains undetermined. This sample was taken from a study of T cells and Merkel cell carcinoma outcomes. The study's findings and limits: Reportedly, T-cell repertoire with density predicts Merkel cell carcinoma outcomes.

Assay: immunoSEQ multiplex PCR; the TCRdb copy retains only in-frame clones and omits some. The repertoire holds roughly 3,300 clones, with 85% to 95% as singletons. The sample taken for sequencing was tumor tissue from Merkel cell carcinoma. This TCR was recovered from a human donor with Merkel cell carcinoma.

DNA for the CDR3: TGCGCCAGCAGTCCGGACAGGGCGGAGACCCAGTACTTC. Its translation: CASSPDRAETQYF. The genes are TRBV10-1 and TRBJ2-5; the match to TRBD1 covers 8 bases. This CDR3 has 13 amino acids. V gave up 5 bases and J gave up 5 bases; unmatched junction bases: 4. Looked up from germline, CDR1 is WNHNN and CDR2 is SYGVQD (reference sequence).